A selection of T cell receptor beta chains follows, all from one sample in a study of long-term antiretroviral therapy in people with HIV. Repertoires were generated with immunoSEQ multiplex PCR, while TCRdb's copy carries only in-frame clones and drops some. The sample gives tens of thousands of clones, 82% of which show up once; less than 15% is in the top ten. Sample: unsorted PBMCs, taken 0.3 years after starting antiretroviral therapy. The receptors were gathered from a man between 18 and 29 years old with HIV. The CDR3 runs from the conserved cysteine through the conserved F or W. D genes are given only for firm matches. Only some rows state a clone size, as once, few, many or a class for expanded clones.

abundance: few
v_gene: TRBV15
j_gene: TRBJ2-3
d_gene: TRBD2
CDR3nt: TGTGCCACCAGCTCCTGGACTAGCGGTACAGATACGCAGTATTTT
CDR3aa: CATSSWTSGTDTQYF

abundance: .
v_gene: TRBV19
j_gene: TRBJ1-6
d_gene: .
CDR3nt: TGTGCCAGTAGCGACGTCGATTACAGGGATAATTCACCCCTCCACTTT
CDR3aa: CASSDVDYRDNSPLHF

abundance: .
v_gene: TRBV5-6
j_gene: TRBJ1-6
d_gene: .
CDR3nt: TGTGCCAGCAGCTCCATGGGGGGGGCAAATTCACCCCTCCACTTT
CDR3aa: CASSSMGGANSPLHF

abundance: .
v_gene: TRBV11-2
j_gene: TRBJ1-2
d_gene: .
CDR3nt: TGTGCCAGCAGCCGGAACCAGGTTAGCTACTATGGCTACACCTTC
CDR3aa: CASSRNQVSYYGYTF

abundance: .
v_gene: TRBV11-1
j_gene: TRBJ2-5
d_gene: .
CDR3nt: TGTGCCAGCAGCTTAGCGGGCTCGGAGGTGGAGACCCAGTACTTC
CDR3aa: CASSLAGSEVETQYF

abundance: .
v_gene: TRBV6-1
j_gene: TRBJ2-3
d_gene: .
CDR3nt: TGTGCCAGCAAATTCACCGAAAGCACAGATACGCAGTATTTT
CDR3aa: CASKFTESTDTQYF

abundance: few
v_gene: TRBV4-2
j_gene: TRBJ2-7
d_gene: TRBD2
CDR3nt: TGTGCCAGCAGCCAAGATCATAGCGGGAGAGGCGAGCAGTACTTC
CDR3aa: CASSQDHSGRGEQYF

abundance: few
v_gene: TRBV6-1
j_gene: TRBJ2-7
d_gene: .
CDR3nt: TGTGCTAGCGGTGGCGAGCAGTACTTC
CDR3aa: CASGGEQYF

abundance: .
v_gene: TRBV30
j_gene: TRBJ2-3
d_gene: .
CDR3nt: TGTGCCTGGAGTGTACGAAGCACAGATACGCAGTATTTT
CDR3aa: CAWSVRSTDTQYF

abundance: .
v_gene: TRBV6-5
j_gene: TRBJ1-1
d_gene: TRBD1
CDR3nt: TGTGCCAGCAGAGGGGACAGGCTCTCTTCTGAAGCTTTCTTT
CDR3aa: CASRGDRLSSEAFF

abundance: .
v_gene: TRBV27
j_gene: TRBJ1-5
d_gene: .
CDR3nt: TGTGCCAGCAGTTTCACGACAGGAATCGGCCAGCCCCAGCATTTT
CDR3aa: CASSFTTGIGQPQHF

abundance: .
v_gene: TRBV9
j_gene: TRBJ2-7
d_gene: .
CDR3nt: TGTGCCAGCAGCGTAGGAGTGGCTAGCGGAGGGGGCTACGAGCAGTACTTC
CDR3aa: CASSVGVASGGGYEQYF

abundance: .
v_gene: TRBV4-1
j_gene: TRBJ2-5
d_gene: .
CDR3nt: TGCGCCAGCAGCCAAGGGGGAGAGGAGACCCAGTACTTC
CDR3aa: CASSQGGEETQYF